These T cell receptor beta chains were read from a single sample in a study of molecular identifiers for immune sequencing clone quantification. TCRdb itself ran the PCR reads through MiXCR, one entry per CDR3 protein. This sample has some 590,000 distinct CDR3 sequences, with less than 30% found just once. The sample consisted of naive CD8+ T cells from blood, with Jurkat cell RNA spiked in. These receptors originate from a human donor in good health. Some libraries in this study had Jurkat cell RNA spiked in. Both conserved end residues are part of each CDR3. A D gene is named only where the DNA matches it firmly. For some rows the clone size is stated as once, few or many, or as a class when expanded; others skip it.

CDR3 length	D gene	J gene	V gene	clone size	CDR3 DNA	CDR3 protein
14	.	TRBJ2-1	TRBV10-3	.	TGTGCCATCAGTGATGTAGCAGACTACAATGAGCAGTTCTTC	CAISDVADYNEQFF
14	.	TRBJ2-7	TRBV3-1	.	TGTGCCAGCAGCCACGGGGACGCGGCCTACGAGCGGTACTTT	CASSHGDAAYERYF
14	.	TRBJ2-4	TRBV28	few	TGTGCCAGCAGTCCAGATGTCGGCAAAAACATTCAGTACTTC	CASSPDVGKNIQYF
14	.	TRBJ1-2	TRBV2	.	TGTGCCAGCGAAAGGTTACAGGCGGGCTATGGCTACACCTTC	CASERLQAGYGYTF
17	.	TRBJ2-1	TRBV4-3	.	TGCGCCAGCAGCCAAGATATTACCGGGCTTACCTACAATGAGCAGTTCTTC	CASSQDITGLTYNEQFF
15	.	TRBJ1-5	TRBV27	.	TGTGCCAGCAGTTTTGGAGGGTTGGGTGGTCAGCCCCAGCATTTT	CASSFGGLGGQPQHF
14	TRBD2	TRBJ2-2	TRBV7-6	many	TGTGCCAGCAGCTTAGCGACTAGCGCCGGGGAGCTGTTTTTT	CASSLATSAGELFF
17	TRBD2	TRBJ2-1	TRBV7-9	.	TGTGCCAGCAGCTTAGTGGGGGAGGGCCGATCCTACAATGAGCAGTTCTTC	CASSLVGEGRSYNEQFF
15	.	TRBJ1-6	TRBV20-1	many	TGCAGTGCTCTAACGGTTCTATCCTATAATTCACCCCTCCACTTT	CSALTVLSYNSPLHF
13	.	TRBJ1-1	TRBV27	.	TGTGCCAGCGCCCGAACTTTGGGCACTGAAGCTTTCTTT	CASARTLGTEAFF